These 8 T cell receptor beta chains came from one sample sequenced in a study of CD8 T cells in Susac syndrome. It was with random hexamers that about 0.45 to 1 ug RNA was reverse transcribed. MiXCR was run by TCRdb on the immunoSEQ multiplex PCR reads, yielding one entry per CDR3 protein. The table lists approximately 190,000 distinct CDR3 sequences, 90% to 96% of them singletons. The sample comprised CD4+ T cells from PBMCs. These receptors all stem from a human donor with Susac syndrome.

This clonotype was seen once. The rearrangement joins TRBV20-1 to TRBJ2-3; 7 bases agree with TRBD2. V was pared by 6 bases and J by 6 bases, with 15 bases of the junction left unmatched. CDR3 length: 15 amino acids. The germline CDR1 and CDR2 sequences are DFQATT and SNEGSKA (reference sequence). The CDR3 protein is CSARGGAGNGDTQYF. As DNA, the CDR3 is TGCAGTGCCCGCGGGGGAGCGGGGAATGGGGATACGCAGTATTTT.

For the CDR3, the DNA is TGTGCCAGCAGCTTAGGCAACGGGGGGGCCAGGAATGAGCAGTTCTTC. Protein sequence: CASSLGNGGARNEQFF. V is TRBV11-2 and J is TRBJ2-1; 8 positions agree with TRBD2. Germline V lookup: CDR1 SGHAT, CDR2 FQNNGV. J was trimmed by 7 bases and V by 1 base; bases with no gene match: 9. There are 16 residues in the CDR3.

The rearrangement links TRBV28 to TRBJ2-5, with D possibly matching TRBD1 (8 bases). There are 14 residues in the CDR3. Germline lookup yields CDR1 MDHEN and CDR2 SYDVKM. V was clipped by 6 bases and J by 4 bases, with 15 bases between them. The CDR3 protein is CASSSGGGGETQYF. DNA of the CDR3: TGTGCCAGCAGCTCAGGGGGCGGGGGAGAGACCCAGTACTTC.

V gene TRBV20-1 combines with J gene TRBJ2-2, with 13 bases lining up with TRBD2. J lost 5 bases, V lost 3 bases, and 3 bases had no gene match. The CDR3 extends over 15 amino acids. Germline lookup yields CDR1 DFQATT and CDR2 SNEGSKA (reference sequence). Here the CDR3 DNA reads TGCAGTGCTAGGGGGACTAGCGGGGAGACCGGGGAGCTGTTTTTT. Protein product: CSARGTSGETGELFF.

This clonotype has a single count. V is TRBV3-1 and J is TRBJ2-1; TRBD2 aligns across 9 bases. V was pared by 1 base and J by 7 bases, with 5 bases of the junction left unmatched. This CDR3 comprises 15 residues. Per germline, CDR1 LGHDT and CDR2 YNNKEL (reference sequence). CDR3 protein: CASSQGSLAGNEQFF. The CDR3 DNA sequence: TGTGCCAGCAGCCAAGGTTCCCTAGCGGGGAATGAGCAGTTCTTC.

The gene calls are TRBV11-2 and TRBJ1-3, with 7 bases matching TRBD1. V trimming: 5 bases; J trimming: 8 bases; junction bases outside the gene matches: 9. The CDR3 is 14 residues long. CDR1 and CDR2 (germline): SGHAT, FQNNGV. The CDR3 is CASSLRGSGDTIYF. In DNA form, the CDR3 reads TGTGCCAGCAGCCTCAGGGGGTCCGGAGACACCATATATTTT.

V and J are TRBV12-3 or TRBV12-4 and TRBJ2-5; maybe TRBD2 (6 bases). Trimming cost V 3 bases and J 2 bases, with 13 bases left between them. This CDR3 contains 15 residues. CDR3 sequence reads: CASSLNGGAQETQYF. The CDR3 bases are TGTGCCAGCAGTTTGAACGGGGGTGCGCAAGAGACCCAGTACTTC.

The chain couples TRBV20-1 to TRBJ1-5, with 8 bases that match TRBD1. Germline CDR1 and CDR2: DFQATT and SNEGSKA (reference sequence). J lost 7 bases, V lost 2 bases, and 4 bases had no gene match. The CDR3 consists of 13 residues. CDR3 sequence reads: CSARQGANQPQHF. The CDR3, as DNA: TGCAGTGCTAGACAGGGGGCGAACCAGCCCCAGCATTTT.